This T cell receptor beta chain was identified in a study of T cell responses to AZD1222 COVID-19 vaccine. Study results and limitations: Spike-specific TCR breadth and depth grew following two AZD1222 doses.

With regard to this clone: The antigen remains unidentified.

Assay: immunoSEQ multiplex PCR; the TCRdb copy retains only in-frame clones and omits some. This sample has approximately 140,000 clones, with around 89% found just once. V was clipped by 7 bases and J by 0 bases, with 13 bases between them. Germline loops: CDR1 MDHEN, CDR2 SYDVKM. The CDR3 consists of 15 residues. The chain has TRBV28 and TRBJ2-4; the D gene is possibly TRBD2 (5 bases). This material consisted of peripheral blood, taken on day 0 of AZD1222 vaccination. This TCR was sampled from an adult in good health. For the CDR3, the DNA is TGTGCCAGCACCAAGGCCGGGGTAGCCAAAAACATTCAGTACTTC. This gives the protein CASTKAGVAKNIQYF.